The 5 T cell receptor beta chains listed next were all sequenced from one sample in a study of post-analysis software for immune sequencing data. Study-wide results and caveats: Controls showed lower frequencies than patients for four to six TRBV segments, and TRBV5-6, TRBV5-1 and TRBV20-1 were among these.

The TCR beta cDNA libraries carried unique molecular identifiers. In TCRdb, the PCR reads were re-called with MiXCR into one record per CDR3 protein. This table holds under 650,000 distinct CDR3 sequences, roughly 46% found once. The antigens these receptors bind are not known. What was sequenced was blood. These receptor sequences come from a girl between 5 and 17 years old with multiple sclerosis.

The CDR3 region has the DNA TGTGCCAGCAGCCAAGCGTCCCAGGGGGCGACTGGCTACAATGAGCAGTTCTTC. Its protein product is CASSQASQGATGYNEQFF. The rearrangement links TRBV4-2 to TRBJ2-1; the match to TRBD1 covers 8 bases. CDR1 and CDR2 (germline): LGHNA, YNFKEQ. V gave up 1 base and J gave up 3 bases; unmatched junction bases: 11. The CDR3 is 18 residues long.

The sample holds a few counts of this clonotype. The chain combines TRBV12-3 or TRBV12-4 with TRBJ1-2, with D perhaps matching TRBD1 (5 bases). V was trimmed by 8 bases and J by 4 bases, leaving 14 bases between them. The CDR3 runs to 13 residues. CDR3 sequence: CASARQPVYGYTF. CDR3 bases: TGTGCCAGCGCCCGACAGCCAGTCTATGGCTACACCTTC.

This clonotype has a handful of counts. The chain is built from TRBV12-3 or TRBV12-4 and TRBJ2-6; tentative D call: TRBD1 (5 bases). Trimming left V 6 bases short and J 4 bases short, with 22 bases between. The CDR3 is 18 residues long. The DNA of the CDR3 is TGTGCCAGCAGCATACAGGCATCCCTCCTTACAGGGGCCAACGTCCTGACTTTC. Its translation: CASSIQASLLTGANVLTF.

This sequence joins TRBV29-1 and TRBJ2-7; 9 nucleotides agree with TRBD1. CDR1 and CDR2 from the germline V gene are SQVTM and ANQGSEA. Trimming removed 7 bases from V and 3 bases from J; junction bases left unmatched: 19. There are 17 residues in the CDR3. The CDR3 loop is CSAGNHTGGFRLYEQYF. DNA for the CDR3: TGCAGCGCGGGCAACCATACAGGGGGCTTCCGCCTCTACGAGCAGTACTTC.

This chain links TRBV12-3 or TRBV12-4 with TRBJ1-2; 12 positions match TRBD1. Germline trimming cut 4 bases from V and 4 bases from J; bases unmatched to any gene: 10. The CDR3 has 17 residues. In DNA, the CDR3 is TGTGCCAGCAGTTACGCCGGGACAGGGGGCGTTTGCTATGGCTACACCTTC. This gives the protein CASSYAGTGGVCYGYTF.